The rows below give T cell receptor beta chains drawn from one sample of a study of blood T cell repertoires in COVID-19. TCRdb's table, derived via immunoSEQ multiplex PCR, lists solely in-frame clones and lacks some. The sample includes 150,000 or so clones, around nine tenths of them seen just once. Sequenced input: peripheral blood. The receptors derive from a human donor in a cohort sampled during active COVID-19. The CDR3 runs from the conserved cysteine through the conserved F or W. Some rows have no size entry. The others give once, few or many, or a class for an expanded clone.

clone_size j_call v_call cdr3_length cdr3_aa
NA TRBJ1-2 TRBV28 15 CASSFPLGTGYGYTF
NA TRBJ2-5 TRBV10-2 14 CASGDRQGLETQYF
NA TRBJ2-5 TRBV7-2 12 CASSLGFGSKYF
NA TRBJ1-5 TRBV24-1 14 CATSDWRSNQPQHF
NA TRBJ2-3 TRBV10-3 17 CAISEWGSGGPTDTQYF
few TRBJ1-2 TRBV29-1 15 CSVEPLDQGLYGYTF
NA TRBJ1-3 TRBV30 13 CAWSTSSGNTIYF
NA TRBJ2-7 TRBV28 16 CASSFQGGAEVYEQYF
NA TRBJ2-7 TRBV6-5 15 CASSYSAGRQDEQYF
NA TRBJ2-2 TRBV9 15 CASSVRGANTGELFF
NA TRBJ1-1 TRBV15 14 CATSRPQGNTEAFF
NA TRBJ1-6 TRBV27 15 CASSPQGGRNSPLHF
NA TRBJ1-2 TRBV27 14 CASRGTGSNYGYTF
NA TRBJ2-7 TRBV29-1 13 CSVPGTNTYEQYF
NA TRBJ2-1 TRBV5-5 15 CASSLAGAGGNEQFF
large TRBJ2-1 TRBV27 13 CASSFYSYNEQFF
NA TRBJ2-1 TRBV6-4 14 CASSASVGSDEQFF
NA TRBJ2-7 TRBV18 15 CASSPPDRGGYEQYF
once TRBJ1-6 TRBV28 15 CASSLRQGYNSPLHF
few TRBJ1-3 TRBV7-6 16 CASSLRRQASGNTIYF
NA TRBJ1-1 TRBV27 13 CASSQTVNTEAFF
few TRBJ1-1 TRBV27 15 CASQGQGAWDTEAFF
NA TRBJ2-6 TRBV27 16 CASTSGRPRGANVLTF
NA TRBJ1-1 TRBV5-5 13 CASSLDSYTEAFF
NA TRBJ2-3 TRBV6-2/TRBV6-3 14 CASSYSSWTDTQYF
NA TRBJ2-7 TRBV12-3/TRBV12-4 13 CASSQRLDFGQYF
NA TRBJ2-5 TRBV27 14 CASSLIAGEETQYF
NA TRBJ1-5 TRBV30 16 CAWSSTARGSNQPQHF
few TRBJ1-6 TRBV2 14 CASSRTDLNSPLHF
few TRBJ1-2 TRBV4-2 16 CASSQELGQLPYGYTF
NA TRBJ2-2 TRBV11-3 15 CASSPRGTGAGELFF
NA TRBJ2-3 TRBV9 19 CASSDRPRAGGLDTDTQYF
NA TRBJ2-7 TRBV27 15 CASRPTRHRDYEQYF
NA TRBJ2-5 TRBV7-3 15 CASSSSGTGQETQYF
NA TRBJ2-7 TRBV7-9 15 CASSPRGTGEDEQYF
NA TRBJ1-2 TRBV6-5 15 CASSYEGERGYGYTF
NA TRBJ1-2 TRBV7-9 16 CASSLEISVMHYGYTF
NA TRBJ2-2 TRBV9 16 CASSPRTSGNTGELFF
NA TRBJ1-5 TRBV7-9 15 CASSLEGLSNQPQHF
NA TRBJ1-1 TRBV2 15 CASSGQTTGNTEAFF
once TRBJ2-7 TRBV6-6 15 CASSEPGQGFNEQYF
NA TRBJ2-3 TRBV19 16 CASSTSPGVWTDTQYF
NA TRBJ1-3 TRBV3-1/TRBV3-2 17 CASSYKGTGASGNTIYF
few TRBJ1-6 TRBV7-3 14 CASSDRGENSPLHF
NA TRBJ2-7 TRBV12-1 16 CASSFTETGPIYEQYF
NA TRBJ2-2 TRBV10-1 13 CASSEDSLGELFF
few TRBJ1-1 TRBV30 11 CAWSLGAGAFF
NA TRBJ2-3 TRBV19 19 CASSMAAPGTGARTDTQYF
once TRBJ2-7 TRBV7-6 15 CASSPTTRSKVEQYF